The 8 T cell receptor beta chains below all came from one sample that was sequenced in a study of OX40 agonist ivuxolimab in advanced cancers. Produced via immunoSEQ multiplex PCR; TCRdb's table is partial and in-frame only. This table holds 78,000 or so clones, approximately 92% found once. This specimen was CD4+ or CD8+ T cells sorted from blood, taken in a trial of the OX40 agonist ivuxolimab. The receptors were sampled from an adult with an advanced solid tumor such as melanoma, head and neck, liver or kidney cancer.

The chain links TRBV27 to TRBJ2-7, with 7 nucleotides matching TRBD2. Trimming cost V 0 bases and J 0 bases; bases outside gene matches: 8. The CDR3 has 17 residues. Germline CDR1 MNHEY, CDR2 SMNVEV (reference sequence). The CDR3, as DNA: TGTGCCAGCAGTTTATCGATGACTAGCCCCTTCTCCTACGAGCAGTACTTC. Translated: CASSLSMTSPFSYEQYF.

The gene calls are TRBV25-1 and TRBJ1-5; D is perhaps TRBD1 (6 bases). Trimming removed 4 bases at V and 7 bases at J, with 11 bases between. This CDR3 spans 13 amino acids. The germline V gene has CDR1 MGHDK and CDR2 SYGVNS. In DNA form, the CDR3 reads TGTGCCAGCAGTGCAAAAGGGGGGCAGCCCCAGCATTTT. The encoded protein is CASSAKGGQPQHF.

The chain has TRBV7-2 and TRBJ1-1; a possible D gene is TRBD1 (5 bases). The germline V gene has CDR1 SGHTA and CDR2 FQGNSA. Trimming cost V 5 bases and J 3 bases, with 19 bases left between them. This CDR3 contains 16 residues. The CDR3 nucleotides are TGTGCCAGCAGCCTACCTGGAGCAGGGTGGGACACTGAAGCTTTCTTT. Its protein product is CASSLPGAGWDTEAFF.

V is TRBV9 and J is TRBJ2-5; D uncertain. Germline CDR1 reads SGDLS; CDR2 reads YYNGEE. Trimming stripped 0 bases from V and 1 base from J, with 7 bases between. The CDR3 covers 14 residues. The chain's CDR3 is CASSVGSAQETQYF. The CDR3 DNA is TGTGCCAGCAGCGTAGGGTCAGCCCAAGAGACCCAGTACTTC.

The rearrangement uses TRBV13 and TRBJ2-2, with 10 bases lining up with TRBD1. The CDR3 loop spans 17 amino acids. V was pared by 5 bases and J by 4 bases, with 10 bases of the junction left unmatched. Per germline, CDR1 PRHDT and CDR2 FYEKMQ (reference sequence). As DNA, the CDR3 is TGTGCCAGCAGCACACTCCGGGACAGGGGAACCACCGGGGAGCTGTTTTTT. This sequence encodes CASSTLRDRGTTGELFF.

The chain uses TRBV13 and TRBJ2-1; D unclear. In germline, CDR1 is PRHDT, CDR2 FYEKMQ (reference sequence). The V end lost 5 bases, the J end lost 4 bases, and 15 bases lay between the germline ends. This CDR3 spans 15 amino acids. The CDR3: CASSLAPTAYNEQFF. CDR3 DNA sequence: TGTGCCAGCAGCCTCGCCCCGACTGCATACAATGAGCAGTTCTTC. Supplemented by reference TRBV13 and TRBJ2-1, the full variable domain reads AAGVIQSPRHLIKEKRETATLKCYPIPRHDTVYWYQQGPGQDPQFLISFYEKMQSDKGSIPDRFSAQQFSDYHSELNMSSLELGDSALYFCASSLAPTAYNEQFFGPGTRLTVL.

The chain recombines TRBV4-2 with TRBJ2-7; 8 positions match TRBD2. V trimming: 0 bases; J trimming: 3 bases; junction bases outside the gene matches: 4. The CDR3 length is 15 residues. CDR1 and CDR2 from the germline V gene are LGHNA and YNFKEQ. DNA of the CDR3: TGTGCCAGCAGCCAAGATCGGACTAGCCACTACGAGCAGTACTTC. It specifies CASSQDRTSHYEQYF.

In its sample, this clone was seen once. The chain is built from TRBV19 and TRBJ2-7; D perhaps matches TRBD1 (6 bases). Trimming stripped 6 bases from V and 3 bases from J, with 15 bases between. The CDR3 covers 14 residues. Germline CDR1 and CDR2: LNHDA and SQIVND (reference sequence). The CDR3: CASSPRTDNYEQYF. CDR3 DNA sequence: TGTGCCAGTAGCCCCCGGACAGACAACTACGAGCAGTACTTC. The complete variable domain, with remaining parts taken from reference TRBV19 and TRBJ2-7, reads DGGITQSPKYLFRKEGQNVTLSCEQNLNHDAMYWYRQDPGQGLRLIYYSQIVNDFQKGDIAEGYSVSREKKESFPLTVTSAQKNPTAFYLCASSPRTDNYEQYFGPGTRLTVT.